A selection of T cell receptor beta chains follows, all from one sample in a study of CD8 T cells in ankylosing spondylitis. Each CDR3 protein gets one entry after TCRdb re-called the 5' RACE reads with MiXCR. The profile shows some 220,000 distinct CDR3 sequences, less than 9.5% of them singletons. Specimen: blood, either unsorted or a sorted T cell fraction (not recorded which). The source is a female donor with ankylosing spondylitis or in good health (not recorded which). Each CDR3 is given without its conserved first and last residue. The order of the fields is V gene, J gene, CDR3 protein.

TRBV11-2	TRBJ2-1	ASSSAPGLAGPQAYNEQF
TRBV20-1	TRBJ1-5	SASMTGGNQPQH
TRBV6-1	TRBJ2-2	ASRDLAGGNTGELF
TRBV6-5	TRBJ2-2	ASSLTSGSLRTGELF
TRBV10-3	TRBJ2-1	AISGEVVSSYNEQF
TRBV7-2	TRBJ1-5	ASSLKGGYQPQH
TRBV30	TRBJ2-3	AWRTWSSGSTDTQY
TRBV29-1	TRBJ2-7	SVEQPGSPSYEQY
TRBV18	TRBJ2-1	ASSRAGAVTYNEQF
TRBV5-4	TRBJ1-1	ASSFAAGNTEAF
TRBV28	TRBJ2-7	ASSSPPESSYEQY
TRBV2	TRBJ2-1	ASSEGMGSMGGKEQF